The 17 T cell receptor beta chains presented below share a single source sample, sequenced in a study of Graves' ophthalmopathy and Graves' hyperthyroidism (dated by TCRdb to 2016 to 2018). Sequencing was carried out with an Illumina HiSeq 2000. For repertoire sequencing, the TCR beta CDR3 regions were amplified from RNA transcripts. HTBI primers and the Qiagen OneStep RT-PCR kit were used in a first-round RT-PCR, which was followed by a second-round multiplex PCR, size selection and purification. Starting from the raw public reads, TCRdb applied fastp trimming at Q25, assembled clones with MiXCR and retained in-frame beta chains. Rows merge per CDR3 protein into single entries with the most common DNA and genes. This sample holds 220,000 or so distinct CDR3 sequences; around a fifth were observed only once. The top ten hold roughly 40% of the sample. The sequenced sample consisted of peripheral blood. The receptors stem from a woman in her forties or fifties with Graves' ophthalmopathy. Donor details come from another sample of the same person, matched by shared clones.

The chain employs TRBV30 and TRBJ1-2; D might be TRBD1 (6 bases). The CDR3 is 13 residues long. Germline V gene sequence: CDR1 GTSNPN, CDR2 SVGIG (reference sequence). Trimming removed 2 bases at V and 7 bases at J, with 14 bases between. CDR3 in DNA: TGTGCCTGGAGTCTTACAGGGTGGATTGGCTACACCTTC. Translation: CAWSLTGWIGYTF. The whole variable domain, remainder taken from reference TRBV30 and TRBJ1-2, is SQTIHQWPATLVQPVGSPLSLECTVEGTSNPNLYWYRQAAGRGLQLLFYSVGIGQISSEVPQNLSASRPQDRQFILSSKKLLLSDSGFYLCAWSLTGWIGYTFGSGTRLTVV.

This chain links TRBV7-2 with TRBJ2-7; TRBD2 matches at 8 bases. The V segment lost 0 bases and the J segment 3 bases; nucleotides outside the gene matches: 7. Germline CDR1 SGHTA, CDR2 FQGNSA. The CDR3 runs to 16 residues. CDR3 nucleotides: TGTGCCAGCAGCTTAGCCTCGCGGGGGGACGTCTACGAGCAGTACTTC. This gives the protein CASSLASRGDVYEQYF.

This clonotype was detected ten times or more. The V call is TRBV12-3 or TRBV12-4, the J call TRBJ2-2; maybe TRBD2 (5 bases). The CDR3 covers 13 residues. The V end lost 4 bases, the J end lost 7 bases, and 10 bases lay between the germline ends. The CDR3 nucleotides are TGTGCCAGCAGTTACGGGAACGGCGGGGAGCTGTTTTTT. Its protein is CASSYGNGGELFF.

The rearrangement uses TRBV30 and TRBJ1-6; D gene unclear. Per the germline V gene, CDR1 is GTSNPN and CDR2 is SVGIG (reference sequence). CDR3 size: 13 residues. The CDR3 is CATRGQEHSPLHF. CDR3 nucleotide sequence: TGTGCGACCCGTGGCCAGGAGCATTCACCCCTCCACTTT.

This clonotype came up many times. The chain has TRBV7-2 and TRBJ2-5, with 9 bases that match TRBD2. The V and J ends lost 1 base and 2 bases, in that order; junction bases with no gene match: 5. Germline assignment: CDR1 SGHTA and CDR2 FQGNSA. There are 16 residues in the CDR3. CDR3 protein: CASSLVASGKQETQYF. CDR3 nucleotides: TGTGCCAGCAGCTTAGTCGCTAGCGGGAAGCAAGAGACCCAGTACTTC.

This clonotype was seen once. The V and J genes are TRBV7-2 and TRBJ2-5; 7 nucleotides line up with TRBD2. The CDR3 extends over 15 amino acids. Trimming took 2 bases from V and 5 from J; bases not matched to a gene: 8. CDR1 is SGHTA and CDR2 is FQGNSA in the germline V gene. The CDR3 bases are TGTGCCAGCAGCTTAAGTTCGACCGGGAGGGAGACCCAGTACTTC. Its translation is CASSLSSTGRETQYF. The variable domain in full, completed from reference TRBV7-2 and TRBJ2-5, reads GAGVSQSPSNKVTEKGKDVELRCDPISGHTALYWYRQSLGQGLEFLIYFQGNSAPDKSGLPSDRFSAERTGGSVSTLTIQRTQQEDSAVYLCASSLSSTGRETQYFGPGTRLLVL.

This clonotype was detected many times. The DNA for the CDR3 is TGTGCCAGCAGCCCTACGGAGGGCTTGAAGACCCAGTACTTC. Encoded protein: CASSPTEGLKTQYF. The J gene is TRBJ2-5, the V gene TRBV5-5, with D maybe TRBD2 (6 bases). This CDR3 has 14 amino acids. Germline CDR1 reads SGHKS; CDR2 reads YYEKEE (reference sequence). Trimming took off 4 bases at V and 6 bases at J, with 16 bases between the two ends.

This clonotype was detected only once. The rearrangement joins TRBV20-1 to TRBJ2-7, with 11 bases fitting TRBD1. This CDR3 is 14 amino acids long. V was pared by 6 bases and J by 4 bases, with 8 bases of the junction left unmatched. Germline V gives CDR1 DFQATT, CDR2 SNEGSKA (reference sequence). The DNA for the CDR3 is TGCAGTGCCGAGGGGGGACAGGGGGGTTACGAGCAGTACTTC. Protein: CSAEGGQGGYEQYF.

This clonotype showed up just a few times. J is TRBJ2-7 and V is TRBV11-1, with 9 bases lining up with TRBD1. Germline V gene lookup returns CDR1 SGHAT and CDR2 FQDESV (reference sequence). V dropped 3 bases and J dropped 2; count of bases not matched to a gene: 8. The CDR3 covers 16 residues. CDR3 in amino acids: CASSFPPGQGAYEQYF. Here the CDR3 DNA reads TGTGCCAGCAGCTTCCCCCCGGGACAGGGAGCCTACGAGCAGTACTTC.

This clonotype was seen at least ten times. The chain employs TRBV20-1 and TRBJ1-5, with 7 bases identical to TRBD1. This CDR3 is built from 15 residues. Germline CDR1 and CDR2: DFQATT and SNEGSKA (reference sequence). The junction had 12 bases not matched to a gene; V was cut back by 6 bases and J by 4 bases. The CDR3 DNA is TGCAGTGCCCTCCAGGGGGGGGGACGGAATCAGCCCCAGCATTTT. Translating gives CSALQGGGRNQPQHF.

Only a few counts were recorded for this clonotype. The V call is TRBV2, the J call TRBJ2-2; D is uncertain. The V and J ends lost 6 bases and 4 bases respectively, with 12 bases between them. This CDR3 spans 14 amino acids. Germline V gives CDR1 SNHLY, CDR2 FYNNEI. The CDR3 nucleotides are TGTGCCAGCAGCCACACTCCGAGCACCGGGGAGCTGTTTTTT. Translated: CASSHTPSTGELFF.

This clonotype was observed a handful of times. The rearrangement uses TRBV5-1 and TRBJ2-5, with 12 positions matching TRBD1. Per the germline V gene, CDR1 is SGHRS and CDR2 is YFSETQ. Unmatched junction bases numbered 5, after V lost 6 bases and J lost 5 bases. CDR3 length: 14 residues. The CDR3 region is CASIGTGGPETQYF. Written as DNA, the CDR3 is TGCGCCAGCATTGGGACAGGGGGCCCGGAGACCCAGTACTTC. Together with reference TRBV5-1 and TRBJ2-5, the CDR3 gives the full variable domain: KAGVTQTPRYLIKTRGQQVTLSCSPISGHRSVSWYQQTPGQGLQFLFEYFSETQRNKGNFPGRFSGRQFSNSRSEMNVSTLELGDSALYLCASIGTGGPETQYFGPGTRLLVL.

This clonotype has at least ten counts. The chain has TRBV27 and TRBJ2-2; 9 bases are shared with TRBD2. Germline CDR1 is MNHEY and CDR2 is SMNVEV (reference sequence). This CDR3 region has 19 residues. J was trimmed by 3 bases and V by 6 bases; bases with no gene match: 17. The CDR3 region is CASRSTGTRVAGDTGELFF. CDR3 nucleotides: TGTGCCAGCAGATCCACAGGGACCAGGGTAGCGGGAGACACCGGGGAGCTGTTTTTT.

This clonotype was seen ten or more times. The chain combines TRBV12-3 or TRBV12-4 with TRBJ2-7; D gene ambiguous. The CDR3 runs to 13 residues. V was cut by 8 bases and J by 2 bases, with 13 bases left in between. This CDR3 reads CASSPTRPYEQYF. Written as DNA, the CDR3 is TGTGCCAGCTCCCCGACCCGACCCTACGAGCAGTACTTC.

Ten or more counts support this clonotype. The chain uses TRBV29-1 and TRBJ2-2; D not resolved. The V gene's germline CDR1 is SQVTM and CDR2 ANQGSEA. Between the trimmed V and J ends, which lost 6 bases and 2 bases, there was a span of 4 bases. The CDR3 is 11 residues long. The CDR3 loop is CSVFNTGELFF. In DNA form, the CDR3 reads TGCAGCGTCTTTAACACCGGGGAGCTGTTTTTT.

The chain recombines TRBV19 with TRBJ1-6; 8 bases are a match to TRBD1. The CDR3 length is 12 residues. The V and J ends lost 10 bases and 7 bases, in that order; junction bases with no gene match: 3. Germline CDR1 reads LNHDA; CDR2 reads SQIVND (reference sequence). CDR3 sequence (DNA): TGTGCCACAAACAGGGGGAATTCACCCCTCCACTTT. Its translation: CATNRGNSPLHF.

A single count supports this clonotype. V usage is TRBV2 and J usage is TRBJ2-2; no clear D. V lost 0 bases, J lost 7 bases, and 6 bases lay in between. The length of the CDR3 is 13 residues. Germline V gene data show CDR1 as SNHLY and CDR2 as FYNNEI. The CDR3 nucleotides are TGTGCCAGCAGTGAAGCAAGGCACGGGGAGCTGTTTTTT. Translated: CASSEARHGELFF.